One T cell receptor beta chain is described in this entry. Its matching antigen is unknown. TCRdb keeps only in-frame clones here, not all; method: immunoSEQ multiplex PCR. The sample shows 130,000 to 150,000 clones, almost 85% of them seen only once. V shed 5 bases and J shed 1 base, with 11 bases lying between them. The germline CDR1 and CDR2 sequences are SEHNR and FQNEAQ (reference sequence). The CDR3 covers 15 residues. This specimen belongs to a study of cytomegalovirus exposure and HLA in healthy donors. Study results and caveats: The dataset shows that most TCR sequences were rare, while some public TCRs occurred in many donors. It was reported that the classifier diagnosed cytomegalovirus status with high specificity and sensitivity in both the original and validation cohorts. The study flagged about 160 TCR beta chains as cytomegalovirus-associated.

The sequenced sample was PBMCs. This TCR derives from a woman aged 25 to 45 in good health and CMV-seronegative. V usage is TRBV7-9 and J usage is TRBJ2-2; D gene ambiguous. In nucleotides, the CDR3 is TGTGCCAGCAGCGCAAGCAACAGGAACACCGGGGAGCTGTTTTTT. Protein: CASSASNRNTGELFF.